Below are 7 T cell receptor beta chains sequenced from a single sample in a study of PD-L1 blockade in urothelial cancer. Sequenced by immunoSEQ multiplex PCR; TCRdb stores in-frame clones only, minus some. In the table there are some 97,000 clones, 91% of which are singletons. The sample in question was PBMCs, obtained around atezolizumab (anti-PD-L1) treatment. Receptor source: a woman older than 75 with urothelial cancer.

V and J are TRBV2 and TRBJ2-2, with no clear D. The CDR3 covers 13 residues. Germline-derived CDR1 and CDR2 are SNHLY and FYNNEI. Trimming stripped 8 bases from V and 3 bases from J, with 10 bases between. CDR3 in DNA: TGTGCCAGCCGGGTCGGCGACACCGGGGAGCTGTTTTTT. It translates to CASRVGDTGELFF.

This chain uses TRBV6-1 with TRBJ1-4, with D perhaps matching TRBD1 (5 bases). V lost 6 bases to trimming and J lost 8 bases, with 16 bases between them. Looked up from germline, CDR1 is MNHNS and CDR2 is SASEGT. There are 14 residues in the CDR3. DNA for the CDR3: TGTGCCAGCAGGAGGCAGGGCGTGCAAGAAAAACTGTTTTTT. Amino acid sequence: CASRRQGVQEKLFF.

The chain has TRBV5-6 and TRBJ2-1, with 9 nucleotides matching TRBD2. CDR3 length equals 16 residues. V trimming: 0 bases; J trimming: 7 bases; junction bases outside the gene matches: 8. Germline assignment: CDR1 SGHDT and CDR2 YYEEEE. This CDR3 is CASSLELAGRINEQFF. The DNA of the CDR3 is TGTGCCAGCAGCTTGGAGCTAGCGGGACGCATAAATGAGCAGTTCTTC.

The rearrangement uses TRBV7-6 and TRBJ2-5; TRBD2 might be the D (5 bases). The V gene's germline CDR1 is SGHVS and CDR2 FNYEAQ. The V end lost 0 bases, the J end lost 4 bases, and 6 bases lay between the germline ends. The CDR3 is 13 amino acids. Here the CDR3 reads CASSLAEGETQYF. The CDR3 DNA sequence: TGTGCCAGCAGCTTAGCCGAGGGAGAGACCCAGTACTTC. The full variable domain, with the rest looked up from reference TRBV7-6 and TRBJ2-5, is GAGVSQSPRYKVTKRGQDVALRCDPISGHVSLYWYRQALGQGPEFLTYFNYEAQQDKSGLPNDRFSAERPEGSISTLTIQRTEQRDSAMYRCASSLAEGETQYFGPGTRLLVL.

The chain joins TRBV2 to TRBJ2-5, with TRBD2 identical over 9 bases. The length of the CDR3 is 14 residues. CDR1 is SNHLY, CDR2 FYNNEI, per germline. With V trimmed by 6 bases and J by 2 bases, 4 bases remained unmatched. The CDR3 DNA reads as TGTGCCAGCAGACTTAGCGGGGGACAAGAGACCCAGTACTTC. Protein product: CASRLSGGQETQYF.

The chain recombines TRBV15 with TRBJ1-2; weak D call: TRBD1 (6 bases). Germline V gene lookup returns CDR1 LNHNV and CDR2 YYDKDF (reference sequence). CDR3 length: 14 amino acids. Trimming took off 0 bases at V and 7 bases at J, with 12 bases between the two ends. Written as DNA, the CDR3 is TGTGCCACCAGCAGAGATTTGGGGGCGCGTGGCTACACCTTC. Residues: CATSRDLGARGYTF.

The chain carries TRBV27 and TRBJ2-7; 12 bases align to TRBD2. The CDR3 runs 16 residues. Germline V gene sequence: CDR1 MNHEY, CDR2 SMNVEV (reference sequence). Trimming cost V 4 bases and J 4 bases; bases outside gene matches: 8. The CDR3 reads CASSSFPGLAGYEQYF. The CDR3 region has the DNA TGTGCCAGCAGTTCCTTCCCGGGACTAGCGGGTTACGAGCAGTACTTC.